The 9 T cell receptor beta chains reported below all come from one sample, sequenced in a study of T-cell memory formation after mild COVID-19. MiXCR, run by TCRdb on the 5' RACE reads, gives a single entry per CDR3 protein. The table records roughly 280,000 distinct CDR3 sequences, approximately 8.4% of them present only once. Sequences were obtained from PBMCs or a T cell subset sorted from them (not recorded which). The origin of the receptors is a man aged 18-30 years who had mild COVID-19 (a few samples of this study predate the infection). Cell type and time point are not known.

The chain couples TRBV14 to TRBJ2-2; a weak D match, TRBD2 (6 bases). This CDR3 region has 15 residues. Trimming shortened V by 1 base and J by 3 bases, and 9 bases separated the two germline ends. CDR1 and CDR2 from the germline V gene are SGHDN and FVKESK. The CDR3 DNA reads as TGTGCCAGCAGCCAAGTTTGGAGGGACACCGGGGAGCTGTTTTTT. Protein: CASSQVWRDTGELFF. Full variable domain (outside the CDR3, taken from reference TRBV14 and TRBJ2-2): EAGVTQFPSHSVIEKGQTVTLRCDPISGHDNLYWYRRVMGKEIKFLLHFVKESKQDESGMPNNRFLAERTGGTYSTLKVQPAELEDSGVYFCASSQVWRDTGELFFGEGSRLTVL.

This clonotype was detected many times. The V and J genes are TRBV5-1 and TRBJ1-2; D perhaps matches TRBD1 (6 bases). CDR3 length: 14 residues. The germline V gene encodes CDR1 SGHRS and CDR2 YFSETQ. The V and J ends lost 0 bases and 13 bases respectively, with 19 bases between them. For the CDR3, the DNA is TGCGCCAGCAGCTTGGATGGACAGTCCACCCTTCCCACCTTC. Its translation is CASSLDGQSTLPTF.

The chain is built from TRBV7-2 and TRBJ2-3; maybe TRBD2 (5 bases). V was pared by 0 bases and J by 4 bases, with 17 bases between. Looked up from germline, CDR1 is SGHTA and CDR2 is FQGNSA. The CDR3 runs to 17 residues. CDR3 DNA sequence: TGTGCCAGCAGCTTAGCCCCGGGGAGAAGGGCGCCAGATACGCAGTATTTT. This translates into CASSLAPGRRAPDTQYF.

The table lists this clonotype with many counts. This rearrangement joins TRBV19 to TRBJ2-3; TRBD1 might be the D (6 bases). Germline CDR1 reads LNHDA; CDR2 reads SQIVND (reference sequence). The V end was cut by 6 bases, the J end by 6 bases, with 25 bases between. The CDR3 is 17 amino acids. The CDR3 DNA is TGTGCCAGTAGCCTACCTCCCGGGACAACATCTGTGGATACGCAGTATTTT. It is translated as CASSLPPGTTSVDTQYF.

This clonotype was recorded at least ten times. V gene TRBV5-1 combines with J gene TRBJ2-5; D may correspond to TRBD1 or TRBD2 (6 bases each). This CDR3 has 14 amino acids. Germline V gene data show CDR1 as SGHRS and CDR2 as YFSETQ. V lost 2 bases to trimming and J lost 4 bases, with 12 bases between them. The CDR3 DNA reads as TGCGCCAGCAGCTTTTTCGGGGGCCGAGAGACCCAGTACTTC. Protein: CASSFFGGRETQYF.

This clonotype has a handful of counts. The V call is TRBV5-1, the J call TRBJ1-2, with D perhaps TRBD1 (6 bases). Germline CDR1 SGHRS, CDR2 YFSETQ. Deletions cut 6 bases from V and 4 bases from J, with 16 bases between. The CDR3 has 14 amino acids. In nucleotides, the CDR3 is TGCGCCAGCACACAGAGAGACAGGAGCTATGGCTACACCTTC. This encodes CASTQRDRSYGYTF. The full variable domain, its missing parts supplied by reference TRBV5-1 and TRBJ1-2, is KAGVTQTPRYLIKTRGQQVTLSCSPISGHRSVSWYQQTPGQGLQFLFEYFSETQRNKGNFPGRFSGRQFSNSRSEMNVSTLELGDSALYLCASTQRDRSYGYTFGSGTRLTVV.

The chain recombines TRBV5-1 with TRBJ1-1, with a weak D call TRBD1 (5 bases). This CDR3 region has 15 residues. In germline, CDR1 is SGHRS, CDR2 YFSETQ. V lost 4 bases, J lost 0 bases, and 13 bases lay in between. The CDR3 loop reads CASSPVLGVNTEAFF. CDR3 in DNA: TGCGCCAGCAGCCCCGTGTTGGGGGTGAACACTGAAGCTTTCTTT.

There are a few counts of this clonotype. This chain uses TRBV5-1 with TRBJ1-5; no clear D. V was pared by 2 bases and J by 6 bases, with 9 bases between. Looked up from germline, CDR1 is SGHRS and CDR2 is YFSETQ. This CDR3 has 13 residues. The CDR3 here is CASSFSGGQPQHF. The CDR3 nucleotides are TGCGCCAGCAGCTTCTCGGGAGGTCAGCCCCAGCATTTT.

The genes are TRBV5-1 and TRBJ2-7, with TRBD2 as a possible D gene (6 bases). Trimming cost V 1 base and J 2 bases, with 13 bases left between them. There are 15 residues in the CDR3. Per the germline V gene, CDR1 is SGHRS and CDR2 is YFSETQ. CDR3 sequence reads: CASSLRGAGPYEQYF. DNA of the CDR3: TGCGCCAGCAGCTTGAGGGGCGCGGGGCCCTACGAGCAGTACTTC.